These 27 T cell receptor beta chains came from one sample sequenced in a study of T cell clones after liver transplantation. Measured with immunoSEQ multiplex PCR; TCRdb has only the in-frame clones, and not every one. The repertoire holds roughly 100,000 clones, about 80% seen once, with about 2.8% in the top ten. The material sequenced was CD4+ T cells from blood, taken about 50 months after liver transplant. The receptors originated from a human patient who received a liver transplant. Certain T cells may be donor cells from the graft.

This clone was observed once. The CDR3 spells CASSLPHSENYGYTF. CDR3 in DNA: TGTGCCAGCAGCCTACCCCACTCGGAAAACTATGGCTACACCTTC. The chain carries TRBV28 and TRBJ1-2, with D unclear. V lost 6 bases to trimming and J lost 2 bases, with 16 bases between them. From germline, CDR1 is MDHEN and CDR2 SYDVKM. The CDR3 is 15 amino acids.

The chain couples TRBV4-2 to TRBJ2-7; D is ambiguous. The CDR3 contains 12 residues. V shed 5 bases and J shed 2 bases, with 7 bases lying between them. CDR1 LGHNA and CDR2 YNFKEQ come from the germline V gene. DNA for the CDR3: TGTGCCAGCAGCTTGGAGCCCTACGAGCAGTACTTC. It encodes CASSLEPYEQYF.

CDR3 nucleotide sequence: TGTGCCATCACCGAAGGACAGGGCGAGTCTAACGAGCAGTACTTC. Translation: CAITEGQGESNEQYF. V usage is TRBV10-3 and J usage is TRBJ2-7, with 8 bases aligning to TRBD1. In germline, CDR1 is ENHRY, CDR2 SYGVKD. V dropped 7 bases and J dropped 5; count of bases not matched to a gene: 13. The CDR3 is 15 residues long.

CDR3 in amino acids: CASSRPTGRAEAFF. The CDR3 nucleotides read TGCGCCAGCAGCCGACCAACAGGGAGAGCTGAAGCTTTCTTT. This rearrangement joins TRBV4-1 to TRBJ1-1; a weak D match, TRBD1 (6 bases). Germline CDR1 and CDR2: MGHRA and YSYEKL. The CDR3 loop spans 14 amino acids. V dropped 4 bases and J dropped 6 bases, with 15 bases sitting between them.

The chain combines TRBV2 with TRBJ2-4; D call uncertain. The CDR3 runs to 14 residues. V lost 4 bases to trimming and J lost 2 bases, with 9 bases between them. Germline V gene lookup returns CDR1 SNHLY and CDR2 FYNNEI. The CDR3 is CASSVSRTKNIQYF. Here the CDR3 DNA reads TGTGCCAGCAGTGTATCCAGAACCAAAAACATTCAGTACTTC.

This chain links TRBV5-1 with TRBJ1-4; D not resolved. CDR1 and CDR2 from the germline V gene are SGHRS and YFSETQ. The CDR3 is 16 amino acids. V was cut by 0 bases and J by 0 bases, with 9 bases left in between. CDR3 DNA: TGCGCCAGCAGCTTGGGTGTTAGAACAACTAATGAAAAACTGTTTTTT. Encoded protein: CASSLGVRTTNEKLFF.

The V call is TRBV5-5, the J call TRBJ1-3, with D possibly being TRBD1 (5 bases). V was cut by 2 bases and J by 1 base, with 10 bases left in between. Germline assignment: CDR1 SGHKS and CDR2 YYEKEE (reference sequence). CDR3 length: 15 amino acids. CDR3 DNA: TGTGCCAGCAGCTTCGGGGCGGGATCTGGAAACACCATATATTTT. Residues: CASSFGAGSGNTIYF.

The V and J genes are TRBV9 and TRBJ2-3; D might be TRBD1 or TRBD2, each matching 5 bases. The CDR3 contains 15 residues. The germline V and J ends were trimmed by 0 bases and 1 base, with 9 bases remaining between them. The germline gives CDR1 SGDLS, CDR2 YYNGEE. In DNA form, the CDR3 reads TGTGCCAGCAGCGTAGGGCAGGGAGGCACAGATACGCAGTATTTT. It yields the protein CASSVGQGGTDTQYF.

CDR3 nucleotides: TGCAGCGTTGAAAGACAGGGAGCCAAAAACATTCAGTACTTC. This sequence encodes CSVERQGAKNIQYF. The rearrangement uses TRBV29-1 and TRBJ2-4, with 7 nucleotides matching TRBD1. V trimming: 2 bases; J trimming: 0 bases; junction bases outside the gene matches: 1. This CDR3 is 14 amino acids long. CDR1 and CDR2 (germline): SQVTM, ANQGSEA.

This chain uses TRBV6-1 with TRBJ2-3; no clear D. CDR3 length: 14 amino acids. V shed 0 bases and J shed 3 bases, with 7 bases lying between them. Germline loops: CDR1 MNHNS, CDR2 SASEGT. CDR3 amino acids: CASSEAHRTDTQYF. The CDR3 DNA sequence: TGTGCCAGCAGTGAAGCGCACCGTACAGATACGCAGTATTTT.

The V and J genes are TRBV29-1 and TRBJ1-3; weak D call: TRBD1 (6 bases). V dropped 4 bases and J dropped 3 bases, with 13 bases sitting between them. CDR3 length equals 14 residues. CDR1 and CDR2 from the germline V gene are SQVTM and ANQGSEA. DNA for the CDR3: TGCAGCGTTGGGACGGGGGCTCATGGAAACACCATATATTTT. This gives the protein CSVGTGAHGNTIYF. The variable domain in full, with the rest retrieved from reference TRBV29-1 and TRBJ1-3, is SAVISQKPSRDICQRGTSLTIQCQVDSQVTMMFWYRQQPGQSLTLIATANQGSEATYESGFVIDKFPISRPNLTFSTLTVSNMSPEDSSIYLCSVGTGAHGNTIYFGEGSWLTVV.

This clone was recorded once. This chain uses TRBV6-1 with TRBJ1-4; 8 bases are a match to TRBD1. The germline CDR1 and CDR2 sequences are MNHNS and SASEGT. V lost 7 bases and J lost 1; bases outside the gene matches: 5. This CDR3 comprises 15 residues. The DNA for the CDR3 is TGTGCCAGCACCCTAGACAGGGGAACTAATGAAAAACTGTTTTTT. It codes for CASTLDRGTNEKLFF.

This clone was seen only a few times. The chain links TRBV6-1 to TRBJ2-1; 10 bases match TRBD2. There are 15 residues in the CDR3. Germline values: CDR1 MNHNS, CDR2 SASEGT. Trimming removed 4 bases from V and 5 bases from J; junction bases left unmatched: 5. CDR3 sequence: CASSGRLAGHNEQFF. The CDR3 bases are TGTGCCAGCAGTGGCCGACTAGCGGGCCACAATGAGCAGTTCTTC.

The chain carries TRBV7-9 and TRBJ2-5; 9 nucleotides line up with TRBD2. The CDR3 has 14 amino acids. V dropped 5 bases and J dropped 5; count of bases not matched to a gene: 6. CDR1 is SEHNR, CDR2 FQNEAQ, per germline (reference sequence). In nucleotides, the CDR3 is TGTGCCAGCAGCAGTAGCGGGAGAGGGGAGACCCAGTACTTC. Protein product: CASSSSGRGETQYF.

This CDR3 reads CASSDERNEKLFF. CDR3 DNA: TGTGCCAGCAGTGACGAGCGAAATGAAAAACTGTTTTTT. The rearrangement uses TRBV6-4 and TRBJ1-4, with D uncertain. The CDR3 covers 13 residues. Germline-derived CDR1 and CDR2 are MRHNA and SNTAGT. V lost 2 bases to trimming and J lost 5 bases, with 6 bases between them.

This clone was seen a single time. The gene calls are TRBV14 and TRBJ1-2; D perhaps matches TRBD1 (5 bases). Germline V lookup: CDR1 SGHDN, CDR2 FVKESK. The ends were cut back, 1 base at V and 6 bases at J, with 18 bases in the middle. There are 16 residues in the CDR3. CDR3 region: CASSQGGWFRDDGYTF. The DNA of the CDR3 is TGTGCCAGCAGCCAAGGGGGGTGGTTCAGGGACGATGGCTACACCTTC.

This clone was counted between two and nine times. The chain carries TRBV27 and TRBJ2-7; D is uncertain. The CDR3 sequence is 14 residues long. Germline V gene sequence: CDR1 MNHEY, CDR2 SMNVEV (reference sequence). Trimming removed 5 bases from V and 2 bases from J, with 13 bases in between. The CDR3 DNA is TGTGCCAGCAGTCCCCTCGGCAGGACCTACGAGCAGTACTTC. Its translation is CASSPLGRTYEQYF.

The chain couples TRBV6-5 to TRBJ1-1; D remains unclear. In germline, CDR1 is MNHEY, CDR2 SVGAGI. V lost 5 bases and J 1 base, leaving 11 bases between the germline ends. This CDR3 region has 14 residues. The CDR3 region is CASSPFAPNTEAFF. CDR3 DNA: TGTGCCAGCAGTCCCTTCGCACCGAACACTGAAGCTTTCTTT.

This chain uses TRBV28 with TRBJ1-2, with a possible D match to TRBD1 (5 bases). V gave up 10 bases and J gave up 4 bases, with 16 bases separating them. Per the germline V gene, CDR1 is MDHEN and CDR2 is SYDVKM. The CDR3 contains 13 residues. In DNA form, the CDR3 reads TGTGCCACCGACACCAGGGTAACCTATGGCTACACCTTC. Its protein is CATDTRVTYGYTF.

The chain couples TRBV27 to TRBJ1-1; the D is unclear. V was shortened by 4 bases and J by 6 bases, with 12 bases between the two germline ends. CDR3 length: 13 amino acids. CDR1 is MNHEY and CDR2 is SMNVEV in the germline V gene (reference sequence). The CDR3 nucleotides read TGTGCCAGCAGTTCCACAGTTCCCCCTGAAGCTTTCTTT. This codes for CASSSTVPPEAFF.

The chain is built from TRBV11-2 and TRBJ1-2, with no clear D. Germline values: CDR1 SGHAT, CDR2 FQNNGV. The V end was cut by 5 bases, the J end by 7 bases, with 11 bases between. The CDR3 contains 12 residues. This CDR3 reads CASSADLGGYTF. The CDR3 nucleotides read TGTGCCAGCAGCGCGGACCTCGGTGGCTACACCTTC.

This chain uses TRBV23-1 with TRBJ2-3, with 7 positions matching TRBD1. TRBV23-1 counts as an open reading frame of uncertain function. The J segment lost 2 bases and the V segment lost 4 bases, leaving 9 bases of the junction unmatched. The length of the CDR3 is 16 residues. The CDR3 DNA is TGCGCCAGCAGTCCCCGGGACAGACCGACCACAGATACGCAGTATTTT. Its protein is CASSPRDRPTTDTQYF.

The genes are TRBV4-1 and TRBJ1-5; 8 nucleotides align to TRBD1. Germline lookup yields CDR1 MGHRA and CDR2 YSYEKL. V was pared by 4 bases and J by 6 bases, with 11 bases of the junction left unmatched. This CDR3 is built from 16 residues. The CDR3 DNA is TGCGCCAGCAGCCCAACGTGGGCCAGGGGGCCTCAGCCCCAGCATTTT. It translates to CASSPTWARGPQPQHF.

This CDR3 is CASSLGGGSSYEQYF. Here the CDR3 DNA reads TGTGCCAGCAGCTTGGGGGGAGGAAGCTCCTACGAGCAGTACTTC. V usage is TRBV5-4 and J usage is TRBJ2-7; D is perhaps TRBD2 (6 bases). V was cut by 0 bases and J by 0 bases, with 10 bases left in between. This CDR3 is 15 amino acids long. Looked up from germline, CDR1 is SGHNT and CDR2 is YYREEE (reference sequence).

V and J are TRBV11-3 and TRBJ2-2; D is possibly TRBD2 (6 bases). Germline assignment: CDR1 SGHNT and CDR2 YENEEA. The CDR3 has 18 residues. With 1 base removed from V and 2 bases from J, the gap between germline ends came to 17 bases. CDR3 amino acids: CASSLGPGGWCNTGELFF. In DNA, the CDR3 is TGTGCCAGCAGCTTAGGACCTGGAGGGTGGTGTAACACCGGGGAGCTGTTTTTT.

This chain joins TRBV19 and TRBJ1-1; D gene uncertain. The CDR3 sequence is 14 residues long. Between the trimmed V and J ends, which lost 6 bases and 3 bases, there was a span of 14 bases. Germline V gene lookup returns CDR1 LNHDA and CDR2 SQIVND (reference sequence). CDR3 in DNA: TGTGCCAGTAGGGCAAACTTTGCGCACACTGAAGCTTTCTTT. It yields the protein CASRANFAHTEAFF. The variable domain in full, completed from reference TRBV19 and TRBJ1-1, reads DGGITQSPKYLFRKEGQNVTLSCEQNLNHDAMYWYRQDPGQGLRLIYYSQIVNDFQKGDIAEGYSVSREKKESFPLTVTSAQKNPTAFYLCASRANFAHTEAFFGQGTRLTVV.

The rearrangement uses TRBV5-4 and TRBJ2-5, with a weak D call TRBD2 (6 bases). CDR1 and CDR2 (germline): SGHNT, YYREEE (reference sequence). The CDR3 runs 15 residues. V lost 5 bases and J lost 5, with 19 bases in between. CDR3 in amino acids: CASSPRGRSGETQYF. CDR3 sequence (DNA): TGTGCCAGCAGTCCTCGGGGGAGGTCGGGGGAGACCCAGTACTTC.